This T cell receptor (beta chain) stems from a study of identical twins. This clonotype was counted a few times. TCRdb re-analysed the 5' RACE reads in MiXCR, keeping a single row per CDR3 protein. The sample lists about 190,000 distinct CDR3 sequences; around a sixth were seen once. The CDR3 runs 15 residues. V was cut by 4 bases and J by 2 bases, with 15 bases left in between. The germline CDR1 and CDR2 sequences are MNHEY and SMNVEV (reference sequence). The same sample was also used in a study of T cells expressing NK-cell markers. That paper states: Sequenced donors, eight in total, included seven who were HCMV-seropositive and one who was seronegative. The leading position in the CD3+CD56-NKG2C+ fraction of several donors also went to these clonotypes.

The chain recombines TRBV27 with TRBJ2-7, with D perhaps matching TRBD1 (6 bases). The sequenced sample was CD8+ T cells sorted from blood. This TCR was sampled from a woman aged 18-30 years in good health. The CDR3 loop is CASSYRGQRTYEQYF. The CDR3 DNA reads as TGTGCCAGCAGTTACCGCGGACAGCGCACCTACGAGCAGTACTTC.